Shown below are 24 T cell receptor beta chains from a single sample sequenced in a study of T cell changes during pregnancy in multiple sclerosis. Method: immunoSEQ multiplex PCR; TCRdb's copy keeps in-frame clones and lacks some. The sample has 40,000 to 60,000 clones, approximately 92% seen once; the top ten hold about 0.7%. This specimen consisted of CD4+ T cells from peripheral blood mononuclear cells, obtained in the third trimester of pregnancy. Receptor source: a female donor with multiple sclerosis, enrolled in a pregnancy study.

V gene TRBV28 combines with J gene TRBJ1-2, with 8 bases matching TRBD1. CDR1 MDHEN and CDR2 SYDVKM come from the germline V gene. The V and J ends lost 10 bases and 4 bases, in that order; junction bases with no gene match: 11. CDR3 length: 14 residues. CDR3 coding DNA: TGTGCCACTCTAAGGGGGGACAGGTTCTATGGCTACACCTTC. Protein product: CATLRGDRFYGYTF.

The V and J genes are TRBV29-1 and TRBJ2-3; unclear D gene. The CDR3 sequence is 12 residues long. From germline, CDR1 is SQVTM and CDR2 ANQGSEA. V dropped 2 bases and J dropped 4 bases, with 7 bases sitting between them. The CDR3 loop reads CSVELSADTQYF. CDR3 DNA: TGCAGCGTTGAATTGAGCGCAGATACGCAGTATTTT.

The rearrangement links TRBV6-5 to TRBJ2-1; D call uncertain. Per germline, CDR1 MNHEY and CDR2 SVGAGI. V lost 4 bases, J lost 0 bases, and 13 bases lay in between. This CDR3 contains 16 residues. As DNA, the CDR3 is TGTGCCAGCAGTTTTGCCCGATTCAGCTCCTACAATGAGCAGTTCTTC. Residues: CASSFARFSSYNEQFF.

This sequence joins TRBV5-1 and TRBJ2-7; TRBD1 is a possible D gene (6 bases). V gave up 2 bases and J gave up 7 bases, with 16 bases separating them. The CDR3 sequence is 14 residues long. CDR1 SGHRS and CDR2 YFSETQ come from the germline V gene. CDR3 coding DNA: TGCGCCAGCAGCTTACAGGGTCCGCTGGGAGAGCAGTACTTC. It codes for CASSLQGPLGEQYF.

This clone has just one count. The rearrangement joins TRBV23-1 to TRBJ1-5, with 8 bases aligning to TRBD1. TRBV23-1 is an ORF; its function is uncertain. V gave up 9 bases and J gave up 3 bases; unmatched junction bases: 10. The CDR3 length is 15 residues. CDR3 sequence (DNA): TGCGCCAGAGGGGGGACAGGCCATATCAATCAGCCCCAGCATTTT. It is translated as CARGGTGHINQPQHF.

The rearrangement joins TRBV18 to TRBJ1-4, with TRBD1 as a possible D gene (5 bases). There are 14 residues in the CDR3. The germline CDR1 and CDR2 sequences are KGHSH and LQKENI. V was cut by 3 bases and J by 4 bases, with 9 bases left in between. CDR3 sequence: CASSPDQGNEKLFF. CDR3 in DNA: TGTGCCAGCTCACCGGATCAGGGTAATGAAAAACTGTTTTTT.

The chain combines TRBV19 with TRBJ1-2; 10 bases align to TRBD1. There are 14 residues in the CDR3. After removal of 7 bases from V and 4 bases from J, the junction contained 6 bases not matched to a gene. Germline CDR1 reads LNHDA; CDR2 reads SQIVND (reference sequence). CDR3 DNA: TGTGCCAGTACCACGACAGGGGGCCCCTATGGCTACACCTTC. Translating gives CASTTTGGPYGYTF.

This clone was seen a few times. The rearrangement joins TRBV18 to TRBJ2-2, with TRBD2 matching over 9 bases. Germline V gene sequence: CDR1 KGHSH, CDR2 LQKENI. The junction had 7 bases not matched to a gene; V was cut back by 6 bases and J by 5 bases. The CDR3 length is 15 residues. CDR3 protein: CASSPTSGLTGELFF. The CDR3 DNA sequence: TGTGCCAGCTCGCCGACTAGCGGACTTACCGGGGAGCTGTTTTTT.

The chain carries TRBV5-6 and TRBJ2-3, with a weak D call TRBD2 (5 bases). V was trimmed by 0 bases and J by 2 bases, leaving 13 bases between them. This CDR3 contains 16 residues. Germline CDR1 reads SGHDT; CDR2 reads YYEEEE. CDR3 amino acids: CASSLGVWGDTDTQYF. The CDR3 DNA is TGTGCCAGCAGCTTGGGAGTTTGGGGAGACACAGATACGCAGTATTTT.

This clone was seen a single time. The chain joins TRBV4-3 to TRBJ2-7; 8 nucleotides agree with TRBD2. The germline V gene has CDR1 LGHNA and CDR2 YSLEER. V lost 4 bases and J lost 5; bases outside the gene matches: 7. This CDR3 spans 14 amino acids. CDR3 DNA sequence: TGCGCCAGCAGCCCCAGCGGGAGATCAGACGAGCAGTACTTC. Amino acid sequence: CASSPSGRSDEQYF.

The chain recombines TRBV29-1 with TRBJ2-1; TRBD2 is a possible D gene (6 bases). Germline V gene sequence: CDR1 SQVTM, CDR2 ANQGSEA. V lost 3 bases, J lost 3 bases, and 15 bases lay in between. CDR3 size: 15 residues. CDR3 sequence: CSVEGVGRDYNEQFF. The CDR3 nucleotides read TGCAGCGTTGAGGGGGTCGGGAGAGACTACAATGAGCAGTTCTTC.

The V gene is TRBV15, the J gene TRBJ2-2; TRBD1 matches 8 bases. V gave up 5 bases and J gave up 4 bases; unmatched junction bases: 3. The V gene's germline CDR1 is LNHNV and CDR2 YYDKDF (reference sequence). The CDR3 covers 14 residues. This CDR3 reads CATSLTGGTGELFF. The CDR3 DNA is TGTGCCACCAGCCTTACAGGGGGCACCGGGGAGCTGTTTTTT. Together with reference TRBV15 and TRBJ2-2, the CDR3 gives the full variable domain: DAMVIQNPRYQVTQFGKPVTLSCSQTLNHNVMYWYQQKSSQAPKLLFHYYDKDFNNEADTPDNFQSRRPNTSFCFLDIRSPGLGDTAMYLCATSLTGGTGELFFGEGSRLTVL.

The chain carries TRBV27 and TRBJ2-2, with 11 bases aligning to TRBD1. V shed 6 bases, J shed 1 base, and the junction held 16 bases outside the gene matches. Germline CDR1 reads MNHEY; CDR2 reads SMNVEV (reference sequence). The CDR3 spans 20 residues. CDR3 bases: TGTGCCAGCAGCCCCCTCACGGGGGACAGGGGGACCAGGAACACCGGGGAGCTGTTTTTT. The encoded protein is CASSPLTGDRGTRNTGELFF.

The J gene is TRBJ2-3, the V gene TRBV4-1; D gene uncertain. This CDR3 contains 14 residues. V shed 4 bases and J shed 5 bases, with 13 bases lying between them. CDR1 is MGHRA and CDR2 is YSYEKL in the germline V gene. CDR3 nucleotides: TGCGCCAGCAGCCCCGAGCCCTCGGGAGATACGCAGTATTTT. Residues: CASSPEPSGDTQYF.

J is TRBJ2-7 and V is TRBV7-6; 8 nucleotides agree with TRBD1. Trimming took 1 base from V and 4 from J; bases not matched to a gene: 9. The CDR3 length is 16 residues. Germline assignment: CDR1 SGHVS and CDR2 FNYEAQ. CDR3 sequence (DNA): TGTGCCAGCAGCTTAGAGACAGGGGCAAGGGGGTACGAGCAGTACTTC. Protein: CASSLETGARGYEQYF.

The CDR3, as DNA: TGTGCCTGGAGTTACGGGAGGAAAGGTAAGTACTTC. Its translation is CAWSYGRKGKYF. The chain carries TRBV30 and TRBJ2-4; 7 nucleotides align to TRBD2. This CDR3 comprises 12 residues. The germline V gene encodes CDR1 GTSNPN and CDR2 SVGIG (reference sequence). V trimming: 2 bases; J trimming: 14 bases; junction bases outside the gene matches: 9.

The chain employs TRBV5-1 and TRBJ2-5; a possible D gene is TRBD1 (5 bases). Germline V gene lookup returns CDR1 SGHRS and CDR2 YFSETQ. This CDR3 spans 14 amino acids. Trimming shortened V by 2 bases and J by 5 bases, and 13 bases separated the two germline ends. DNA of the CDR3: TGCGCCAGCAGCTTAGACATCAACAGGGAGACCCAGTACTTC. Translation gives CASSLDINRETQYF.

This chain links TRBV28 with TRBJ2-7, with D perhaps matching TRBD1 (5 bases). The ends were cut back, 3 bases at V and 2 bases at J, with 11 bases in the middle. Germline loops: CDR1 MDHEN, CDR2 SYDVKM. The CDR3 spans 14 residues. This chain's CDR3 is CASSFVQGTYEQYF. CDR3 nucleotides: TGTGCCAGCAGTTTTGTTCAGGGAACCTACGAGCAGTACTTC.

This chain links TRBV7-9 with TRBJ2-7; D not certain. CDR1 is SEHNR, CDR2 FQNEAQ, per germline (reference sequence). Trimming left V 5 bases short and J 0 bases short, with 14 bases between. The CDR3 is made up of 15 amino acids. CDR3 region: CASSPLRQISYEQYF. CDR3 in DNA: TGTGCCAGCAGCCCACTGAGACAAATCTCCTACGAGCAGTACTTC.

V gene TRBV5-4 combines with J gene TRBJ2-1; the match to TRBD2 covers 12 bases. The CDR3 is made up of 15 amino acids. Unmatched junction bases numbered 10, after V lost 0 bases and J lost 15 bases. CDR1 and CDR2 (germline): SGHNT, YYREEE (reference sequence). CDR3 coding DNA: TGTGCCAGCAGCTTGGCGGGAAGACTAGCGGGAGATCTGTTCTTC. Its translation: CASSLAGRLAGDLFF. The full variable domain, in which reference TRBV5-4 and TRBJ2-1 provide the parts outside the CDR3, is ETGVTQSPTHLIKTRGQQVTLRCSSQSGHNTVSWYQQALGQGPQFIFQYYREEENGRGNFPPRFSGLQFPNYSSELNVNALELDDSALYLCASSLAGRLAGDLFFGPGTRLTVL.

The chain links TRBV10-3 to TRBJ2-1; 9 bases map to TRBD2. With V trimmed by 6 bases and J by 6 bases, 6 bases remained unmatched. Germline V gene data show CDR1 as ENHRY and CDR2 as SYGVKD. This CDR3 contains 14 residues. This chain's CDR3 is CAIRVAGEGNEQFF. DNA for the CDR3: TGTGCCATCAGAGTAGCGGGAGAGGGCAATGAGCAGTTCTTC.

V gene TRBV11-1 combines with J gene TRBJ2-1, with D possibly TRBD2 on 5 matching bases. Trimming stripped 4 bases from V and 6 bases from J, with 16 bases between. Germline CDR1 and CDR2: SGHAT and FQDESV (reference sequence). The CDR3 is made up of 15 amino acids. CDR3 DNA sequence: TGTGCCAGCAGCTCCAGACGAGGCGGGTCCAATGAGCAGTTCTTC. It translates to CASSSRRGGSNEQFF.

The chain couples TRBV29-1 to TRBJ2-5, with D possibly matching TRBD1 (5 bases). Trimming left V 4 bases short and J 0 bases short, with 9 bases between. Germline V lookup: CDR1 SQVTM, CDR2 ANQGSEA. This CDR3 region has 13 residues. The DNA for the CDR3 is TGCAGCGTTGTCCAGGGTAACCAAGAGACCCAGTACTTC. It translates to CSVVQGNQETQYF.

The chain uses TRBV9 and TRBJ2-3; 10 positions match TRBD1. Germline values: CDR1 SGDLS, CDR2 YYNGEE. The CDR3 consists of 17 residues. V lost 2 bases to trimming and J lost 2 bases; unmatched junction nucleotides: 8. CDR3 DNA: TGTGCCAGCAGCGTCTTGACGGGACAGGGGAACACAGATACGCAGTATTTT. Translated: CASSVLTGQGNTDTQYF.